This T cell receptor beta chain appears in the sequencing data of a study of cytomegalovirus exposure and HLA in healthy donors. Study-level results: Some 17,000 TCR beta sequences were associated with HLA alleles at 0.05 false discovery rate in a later analysis.

The primer mix had 60 Vbeta and 13 Jbeta primers. Sequenced by immunoSEQ multiplex PCR; TCRdb stores in-frame clones only, minus some. The sample has about 120,000 clones; 60% to 85% are singletons. The junction had 7 bases not matched to a gene; V was cut back by 6 bases and J by 5 bases. The CDR3 is 15 residues long. CDR1 is LNHDA, CDR2 SQIVND, per germline (reference sequence). About this clone itself: The antigen remains unidentified.

The source of this sequence is a young woman in good health and CMV-seropositive. The V gene is TRBV19, the J gene TRBJ2-3, with 11 bases aligning to TRBD2. Sequences were obtained from PBMCs. CDR3 loop: CASSSPGTSGDTQYF. Written as DNA, the CDR3 is TGTGCCAGTAGCTCCCCCGGGACTAGCGGAGATACGCAGTATTTT.